The 11 T cell receptor beta chains below all came from one sample that was sequenced in a study of T cell changes during pregnancy in multiple sclerosis. Assay used: immunoSEQ multiplex PCR; TCRdb lists only in-frame clones, some missing. The table shows some 130,000 clones, with approximately 96% occurring only once. The specimen was peripheral blood, collected after pregnancy. These receptors all come from a female donor with multiple sclerosis, enrolled in a pregnancy study.

The chain has TRBV5-6 and TRBJ2-3; D not resolved. The CDR3 length is 17 residues. Trimming stripped 0 bases from V and 3 bases from J, with 17 bases between. Germline values: CDR1 SGHDT, CDR2 YYEEEE. CDR3 region: CASSLVVFGSTTDTQYF. CDR3 nucleotides: TGTGCCAGCAGCTTGGTTGTTTTCGGGTCGACGACAGATACGCAGTATTTT.

This chain connects TRBV9 to TRBJ2-1; 10 bases match TRBD2. Looked up from germline, CDR1 is SGDLS and CDR2 is YYNGEE. V dropped 4 bases and J dropped 4; count of bases not matched to a gene: 2. The CDR3 runs 14 residues. CDR3 DNA sequence: TGTGCCAGCAGCCCGGGACTAGCGTACAATGAGCAGTTCTTC. It specifies CASSPGLAYNEQFF.

The chain employs TRBV6-5 and TRBJ2-6; D possibly corresponds to TRBD1 (5 bases). Germline CDR1 reads MNHEY; CDR2 reads SVGAGI. The CDR3 extends over 16 amino acids. Trimming cost V 0 bases and J 2 bases, with 8 bases left between them. The CDR3: CASSYSTGPGANVLTF. The CDR3 nucleotides are TGTGCCAGCAGTTACTCAACAGGTCCTGGGGCCAACGTCCTGACTTTC.

The rearrangement links TRBV14 to TRBJ2-5; 10 bases line up with TRBD2. V was pared by 4 bases and J by 5 bases, with 7 bases of the junction left unmatched. CDR1 SGHDN and CDR2 FVKESK come from the germline V gene. The CDR3 length is 15 residues. The CDR3 loop reads CASSLRPSGSETQYF. CDR3 in DNA: TGTGCCAGCAGCCTACGACCTAGCGGGAGTGAGACCCAGTACTTC.

The rearrangement joins TRBV2 to TRBJ2-7, with TRBD2 matching over 8 bases. V shed 4 bases, J shed 4 bases, and the junction held 9 bases outside the gene matches. Germline V lookup: CDR1 SNHLY, CDR2 FYNNEI. This CDR3 region has 15 residues. The CDR3 nucleotides read TGTGCCAGCAGTGTGAGCGGGAGAGTCGGGTACGAGCAGTACTTC. This sequence encodes CASSVSGRVGYEQYF.

The rearrangement links TRBV9 to TRBJ2-2, with TRBD2 matching 10 bases. The CDR3 is 16 residues long. Germline-derived CDR1 and CDR2 are SGDLS and YYNGEE. Trimming removed 3 bases from V and 8 bases from J; junction bases left unmatched: 10. CDR3 amino acids: CASSGLAGVVKGELFF. CDR3 nucleotide sequence: TGTGCCAGCAGCGGTCTAGCGGGAGTGGTCAAAGGGGAGCTGTTTTTT. The full variable domain, in which reference TRBV9 and TRBJ2-2 provide the parts outside the CDR3, is DSGVTQTPKHLITATGQRVTLRCSPRSGDLSVYWYQQSLDQGLQFLIQYYNGEERAKGNILERFSAQQFPDLHSELNLSSLELGDSALYFCASSGLAGVVKGELFFGEGSRLTVL.

This sequence joins TRBV13 and TRBJ2-5; a weak D match, TRBD1 (5 bases). The CDR3 has 16 residues. Trimming pared 5 bases from V and 5 bases from J, leaving 21 bases between. From germline, CDR1 is PRHDT and CDR2 FYEKMQ (reference sequence). CDR3 region: CASSLSPQGHTETQYF. Written as DNA, the CDR3 is TGTGCCAGCAGCCTTAGCCCCCAAGGACATACGGAGACCCAGTACTTC.

DNA for the CDR3: TGTGCCAGCAGCTCCCCCAACAGGGGTCGCGAGACCCAGTACTTC. This translates into CASSSPNRGRETQYF. V gene TRBV5-4 combines with J gene TRBJ2-5; 7 bases map to TRBD1. The J segment lost 5 bases and the V segment lost 3 bases, leaving 10 bases of the junction unmatched. The CDR3 is made up of 15 amino acids. Per germline, CDR1 SGHNT and CDR2 YYREEE (reference sequence).

This chain connects TRBV2 to TRBJ2-1; 11 bases map to TRBD1. V lost 7 bases to trimming and J lost 6 bases; unmatched junction nucleotides: 5. The CDR3 is made up of 14 amino acids. Germline V gene sequence: CDR1 SNHLY, CDR2 FYNNEI. CDR3 DNA: TGTGCCAGCATCGGACAGGGGGCGGGCAATGAGCAGTTCTTC. It yields the protein CASIGQGAGNEQFF. Drawing the rest from reference TRBV2 and TRBJ2-1, the complete variable domain is EPEVTQTPSHQVTQMGQEVILRCVPISNHLYFYWYRQILGQKVEFLVSFYNNEISEKSEIFDDQFSVERPDGSNFTLKIRSTKLEDSAMYFCASIGQGAGNEQFFGPGTRLTVL.

The chain links TRBV4-1 to TRBJ2-3, with 9 positions matching TRBD2. CDR1 and CDR2 (germline): MGHRA, YSYEKL. CDR3 length: 16 residues. The ends lost 6 bases at V and 1 base at J; junction bases unmatched: 8. CDR3 region: CASSPIAGAGTDTQYF. Here the CDR3 DNA reads TGCGCCAGCAGTCCTATAGCGGGGGCAGGCACAGATACGCAGTATTTT.

The chain uses TRBV18 and TRBJ1-1; a weak D match, TRBD1 (5 bases). The CDR3 spans 15 residues. CDR1 is KGHSH, CDR2 LQKENI, per germline. V lost 4 bases to trimming and J lost 4 bases, with 16 bases between them. CDR3 amino acids: CASSRQWEPGTEAFF. For the CDR3, the DNA is TGTGCCAGCTCACGACAGTGGGAACCGGGCACTGAAGCTTTCTTT.